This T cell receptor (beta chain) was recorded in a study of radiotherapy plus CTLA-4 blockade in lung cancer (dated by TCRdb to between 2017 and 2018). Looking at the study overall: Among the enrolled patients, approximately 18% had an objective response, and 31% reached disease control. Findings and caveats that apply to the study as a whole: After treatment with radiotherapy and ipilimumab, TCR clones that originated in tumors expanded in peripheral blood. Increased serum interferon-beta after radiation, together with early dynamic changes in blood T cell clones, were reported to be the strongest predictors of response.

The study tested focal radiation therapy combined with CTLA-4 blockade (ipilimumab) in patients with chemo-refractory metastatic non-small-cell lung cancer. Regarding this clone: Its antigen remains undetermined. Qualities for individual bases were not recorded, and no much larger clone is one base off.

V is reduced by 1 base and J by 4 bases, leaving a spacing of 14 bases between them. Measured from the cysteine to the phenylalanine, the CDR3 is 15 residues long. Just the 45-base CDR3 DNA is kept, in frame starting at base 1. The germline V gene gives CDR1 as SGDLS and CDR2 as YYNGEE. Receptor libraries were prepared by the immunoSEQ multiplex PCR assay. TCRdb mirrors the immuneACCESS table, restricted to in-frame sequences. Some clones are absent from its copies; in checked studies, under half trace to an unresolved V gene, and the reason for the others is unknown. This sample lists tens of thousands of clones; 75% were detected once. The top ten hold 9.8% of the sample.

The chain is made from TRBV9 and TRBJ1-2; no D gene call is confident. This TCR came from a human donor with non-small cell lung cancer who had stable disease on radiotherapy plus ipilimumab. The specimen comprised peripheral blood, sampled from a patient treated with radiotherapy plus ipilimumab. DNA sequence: TGTGCCAGCAGCGTAATCTCGGGAACTACCTATGGCTACACCTTC. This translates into CASSVISGTTYGYTF.